A selection of T cell receptor beta chains follows, all from one sample in a study of T cells in Graves' hyperthyroidism and ophthalmopathy. TCRdb redid the calling of the multiplex PCR reads with MiXCR, one entry per CDR3 protein. The sample carries hundreds of thousands of distinct CDR3 sequences, roughly 15% recorded once. The sequenced material came from blood. The origin of the receptors is a woman in her forties or fifties with Graves' ophthalmopathy. Each CDR3 is given with its conserved first and last residue. The order of the fields is clone size, V gene, CDR3 length, J gene, D gene, CDR3 DNA, CDR3 protein. The D gene is left open where the match is weak. Some rows have no size entry. The others give once, few or many, or a class for an expanded clone.

size: .; V: TRBV12-3/TRBV12-4; length: 14; J: TRBJ2-6; D: .; DNA: TGTGCCAGCGCAAGCGGGCCTGGGGCCAACGTCCTGACTTTC; CDR3: CASASGPGANVLTF
size: many; V: TRBV12-3/TRBV12-4; length: 15; J: TRBJ2-1; D: .; DNA: TGTGCCAGCAGTTCCCCCCTTACTAGCATCCGTGAGCAGTTCTTC; CDR3: CASSSPLTSIREQFF
size: many; V: TRBV24-1; length: 13; J: TRBJ1-2; D: TRBD1; DNA: TGTGCCACCAGTGAGACAGGGCTAGGTGGCTACACCTTC; CDR3: CATSETGLGGYTF
size: many; V: TRBV30; length: 15; J: TRBJ2-5; D: .; DNA: TGTGCCTGGAGTGAAAGAGGGACACTTCAAGAGACCCAGTACTTC; CDR3: CAWSERGTLQETQYF
size: .; V: TRBV6-2/TRBV6-3; length: 13; J: TRBJ2-1; D: TRBD2; DNA: TGTGCCAGCAGTATCACTAGCGGCCCCCAGCAGTTCTTC; CDR3: CASSITSGPQQFF
size: many; V: TRBV28; length: 14; J: TRBJ1-6; D: .; DNA: TGTGCCAGCAGTTCGGGGAAGATCTATTCACCCCTCCACTTT; CDR3: CASSSGKIYSPLHF
size: few; V: TRBV20-1; length: 14; J: TRBJ1-6; D: .; DNA: TGCAGTGCTAGATGGGGAGATAAGAATTCACCCCTCCACTTT; CDR3: CSARWGDKNSPLHF
size: many; V: TRBV9; length: 18; J: TRBJ2-6; D: TRBD1; DNA: TGTGCCAGCAGCGCCCAAGGGACAGGGGGCTCTGGGGCCAACGTCCTGACTTTC; CDR3: CASSAQGTGGSGANVLTF
size: many; V: TRBV3-1; length: 14; J: TRBJ2-1; D: .; DNA: TGTGCCAGCAGCCTCAGGACGCGGGACAATGAGCAGTTCTTC; CDR3: CASSLRTRDNEQFF
size: many; V: TRBV18; length: 14; J: TRBJ1-2; D: TRBD1; DNA: TGTGCCAGCTCTACGGGACAGGGAAACTATGGCTACACCTTC; CDR3: CASSTGQGNYGYTF
size: few; V: TRBV25-1; length: 19; J: TRBJ2-1; D: TRBD2; DNA: TGTGCCAGCAGTGATATCCGGAGGTGGGCGGGAGGCTCCTACAATGAGCAGTTCTTC; CDR3: CASSDIRRWAGGSYNEQFF
size: .; V: TRBV6-5; length: 12; J: TRBJ2-1; D: .; DNA: TGTGCCAGCAGTTACGGGGGCGATGAGCAGTTCTTC; CDR3: CASSYGGDEQFF
size: many; V: TRBV7-9; length: 15; J: TRBJ2-7; D: .; DNA: TGTGCCAGCAGCTCCCCGACAGACTACTCCTACGAGCAGTACTTC; CDR3: CASSSPTDYSYEQYF
size: .; V: TRBV6-1; length: 11; J: TRBJ2-1; D: .; DNA: TGTGCCACCTATGCCCTCCATGAGCAGTTCTTC; CDR3: CATYALHEQFF
size: .; V: TRBV6-1; length: 15; J: TRBJ1-2; D: TRBD1; DNA: TGTGCCAGCAGCCCCTCGACAGGGACCAACTATGGCTACACCTTC; CDR3: CASSPSTGTNYGYTF
size: once; V: TRBV28; length: 17; J: TRBJ2-7; D: TRBD1; DNA: TGTGCCAGCACCGCATTGGGGGGACAGGGGGTCTCCTACGAGCAGTACTTC; CDR3: CASTALGGQGVSYEQYF
size: many; V: TRBV7-9; length: 13; J: TRBJ1-1; D: .; DNA: TGTGCCAGCAGCTTAGACGGGGGCCCTGAAGCTTTCTTT; CDR3: CASSLDGGPEAFF
size: many; V: TRBV20-1; length: 12; J: TRBJ2-1; D: .; DNA: TGCAGTGCCCCGACACTCTGGGATGAGCAGTTCTTC; CDR3: CSAPTLWDEQFF
size: .; V: TRBV28; length: 18; J: TRBJ1-6; D: TRBD1; DNA: TGTGCCAGCAGCCTCCTTCCGGGACAGAGCTCCTATAATTCACCCCTCCACTTT; CDR3: CASSLLPGQSSYNSPLHF
size: many; V: TRBV10-3; length: 16; J: TRBJ2-3; D: TRBD2; DNA: TGTGCCATCAGTCCCGCTAGCGGCAGGAGGTCAGATACGCAGTATTTT; CDR3: CAISPASGRRSDTQYF
size: .; V: TRBV4-3; length: 15; J: TRBJ2-5; D: .; DNA: TGCGCCAGCAGTCCAGATCGTACCTTCCAAGAGACCCAGTACTTC; CDR3: CASSPDRTFQETQYF
size: .; V: TRBV28; length: 15; J: TRBJ2-7; D: TRBD1; DNA: TGTGTCAGCAACCCGATTGGACAGGGCTCCTACGAGCAGTACTTC; CDR3: CVSNPIGQGSYEQYF
size: many; V: TRBV28; length: 15; J: TRBJ2-2; D: TRBD1; DNA: TGTGCCAGCACGACAGGGGGAATTGGAACTGGGGAGCTGTTTTTT; CDR3: CASTTGGIGTGELFF
size: .; V: TRBV4-2; length: 17; J: TRBJ1-1; D: .; DNA: TGTGCCAGCAGCCAAATGGGGGGTCGCAGGGGAGTCACTGAAGCTTTCTTT; CDR3: CASSQMGGRRGVTEAFF
size: many; V: TRBV6-6; length: 14; J: TRBJ1-2; D: .; DNA: TGTGCCAGCAGTTACGAATTGGACAGCTATGGCTACACCTTC; CDR3: CASSYELDSYGYTF
size: few; V: TRBV5-6; length: 17; J: TRBJ2-1; D: .; DNA: TGTGCCAGCAGCAAGGGCAGGGGCTGGGCGTCCTACAATGAGCAGTTCTTC; CDR3: CASSKGRGWASYNEQFF
size: many; V: TRBV29-1; length: 13; J: TRBJ1-1; D: .; DNA: TGCAGCGTACGCCGAGCCCTTAACACTGAAGCTTTCTTT; CDR3: CSVRRALNTEAFF
size: .; V: TRBV7-8; length: 13; J: TRBJ2-7; D: .; DNA: TGTGCCAGCAGCTTCATAGACAGCTACGAGCAGTACTTC; CDR3: CASSFIDSYEQYF
size: many; V: TRBV9; length: 17; J: TRBJ1-1; D: .; DNA: TGTGCCAGCAGCGTAGTGGGGGGGTCGACCATGAACACTGAAGCTTTCTTT; CDR3: CASSVVGGSTMNTEAFF
size: many; V: TRBV7-9; length: 14; J: TRBJ2-2; D: .; DNA: TGTGCCAGCAGCTTACGAACTAACCCCGGGGAGCTGTTTTTT; CDR3: CASSLRTNPGELFF
size: few; V: TRBV25-1; length: 20; J: TRBJ2-6; D: .; DNA: TGTGCCAGCAGTGAATATAGAAGGGAGGGGGGCTACTCTGGGGCCAACGTCCTGACTTTC; CDR3: CASSEYRREGGYSGANVLTF
size: .; V: TRBV5-6; length: 17; J: TRBJ2-2; D: .; DNA: TGTGCCAGCAGCTTGGTGGGGTCTGCGGGATACACCGGGGAGCTGTTTTTT; CDR3: CASSLVGSAGYTGELFF
size: .; V: TRBV29-1; length: 14; J: TRBJ2-1; D: .; DNA: TGCAGCGTAGGACGAGTTAGCTTACACAATGAGCAGTTCTTC; CDR3: CSVGRVSLHNEQFF
size: many; V: TRBV7-8; length: 14; J: TRBJ1-1; D: .; DNA: TGTGCCAGCAGCCCGGGGCAGGGGAGCACTGAAGCTTTCTTT; CDR3: CASSPGQGSTEAFF
size: few; V: TRBV4-2; length: 16; J: TRBJ1-1; D: .; DNA: TGTGCCAGCAGCCAAGTCAGGTCTGGGGTTGGAACTGAAGCTTTCTTT; CDR3: CASSQVRSGVGTEAFF
size: many; V: TRBV5-1; length: 15; J: TRBJ2-1; D: .; DNA: TGCGCCAGCAGAGTTGGAGAACTCCGAATCAATGAGCAGTTCTTC; CDR3: CASRVGELRINEQFF
size: many; V: TRBV7-2; length: 16; J: TRBJ2-5; D: TRBD2; DNA: TGTGCCAGCAGCTTTGCGACTAGCGGGGGAAAAGAGACCCAGTACTTC; CDR3: CASSFATSGGKETQYF
size: many; V: TRBV18; length: 14; J: TRBJ1-6; D: .; DNA: TGTGCCAGCTCACCAGAGGTAGTGGATTCACCCCTCCACTTT; CDR3: CASSPEVVDSPLHF
size: few; V: TRBV2; length: 15; J: TRBJ1-3; D: .; DNA: TGTGCCAGCAGTGTGGAGGGCAGGGGAGAAAACACCATATATTTT; CDR3: CASSVEGRGENTIYF
size: many; V: TRBV7-3; length: 11; J: TRBJ2-1; D: .; DNA: TGTGCCAGCACCTCAGGTGGAGAGCAGTTCTTC; CDR3: CASTSGGEQFF
size: .; V: TRBV28; length: 15; J: TRBJ2-7; D: .; DNA: TGTGCCAGCGCGTTCGATATTAGCGGTTACTACGAGCAGTACTTC; CDR3: CASAFDISGYYEQYF
size: .; V: TRBV20-1; length: 13; J: TRBJ1-2; D: .; DNA: TGCAGTGCTAGTATGTCATCCTCTGGTGGCTACACCTTC; CDR3: CSASMSSSGGYTF
size: .; V: TRBV5-6; length: 15; J: TRBJ2-5; D: .; DNA: TGTGCCAGCAGCTTGGCATCTCCAGGGTTAGAGACCCAGTACTTC; CDR3: CASSLASPGLETQYF
size: .; V: TRBV7-2; length: 16; J: TRBJ2-2; D: .; DNA: TGTGCCAGCAGCTACCGTTGGGACAAATTCACCGGGGAGCTGTTTTTT; CDR3: CASSYRWDKFTGELFF
size: many; V: TRBV7-9; length: 16; J: TRBJ1-5; D: .; DNA: TGTGCCAGCAGCCTCGACACGTGGACGGACAATCAGCCCCAGCATTTT; CDR3: CASSLDTWTDNQPQHF
size: many; V: TRBV27; length: 16; J: TRBJ2-3; D: TRBD2; DNA: TGTGCCAGCAGTCGGCGGGAGCCACCATACACAGATACGCAGTATTTT; CDR3: CASSRREPPYTDTQYF
size: many; V: TRBV28; length: 14; J: TRBJ1-2; D: .; DNA: TGTGCCAGCAGTTTATCAAGGATTAACTATGGCTACACCTTC; CDR3: CASSLSRINYGYTF
size: few; V: TRBV7-8; length: 16; J: TRBJ1-5; D: .; DNA: TGTGCCAGCAGCTTACGGGGCCGAACTTTAAATCAGCCCCAGCATTTT; CDR3: CASSLRGRTLNQPQHF
size: .; V: TRBV28; length: 14; J: TRBJ2-2; D: .; DNA: TGTGCCAGCAGTGTCGGACCACACACCGGGGAGCTGTTTTTT; CDR3: CASSVGPHTGELFF
size: few; V: TRBV12-5; length: 16; J: TRBJ2-4; D: .; DNA: TGTGCTAGTGGTTTGGTATCGGGGACTGGGAAAAACATTCAGTACTTC; CDR3: CASGLVSGTGKNIQYF
size: .; V: TRBV3-1; length: 13; J: TRBJ2-2; D: .; DNA: TGTGTCAGCAGCCAAGACCTTGGCGGGGAGCTGTTTTTT; CDR3: CVSSQDLGGELFF